This T cell receptor beta chain was sequenced for a study of blood T cell repertoires in COVID-19. On the study more broadly: Acute and convalescent COVID-19 samples came from the United States, Italy and Spain.

CDR3 size: 16 residues. From germline, CDR1 is SNHLY and CDR2 FYNNEI. V was pared by 6 bases and J by 2 bases, with 9 bases of the junction left unmatched. Data came from immunoSEQ multiplex PCR; TCRdb stores just in-frame clones and leaves some out. The repertoire has around 72,000 clones, around 90% of them found once; the top ten carry more than 25%. This TCR came from a man in his fifties with acute or convalescent COVID-19. The source material was peripheral blood. The V gene is TRBV2, the J gene TRBJ2-5, with 10 bases lining up with TRBD2. CDR3 DNA: TGTGCCAGCAGGCCCAGCGGGGGGGCGCTACAAGAGACCCAGTACTTC. Protein sequence: CASRPSGGALQETQYF.